The sequence of this TCR beta chain was determined in a study of blood T cells in healthy people across ages (dated by TCRdb to about 2015). A note on the overall study: In model experiments, template switching captured roughly one uniquely barcoded TCR beta cDNA molecule for every two T cells. The study measured age-related changes in TCR beta repertoire diversity using deep sequencing normalized with unique cDNA molecular identifiers. The donors were split into four age groups: young (average around 15 years), middle-aged (nearly 40), aged (over 55) and long-lived (under 90). The study analyzed two additional independent replicas of 1 million unique cDNA reads from the same blood draw for two donors, one aged 18 to 30 and one aged 80 or older.

Systemically healthy Caucasian individuals from Russia, some 38 in total and aged roughly 6 to 90 years, were included as donors. Each donor gave ten milliliters of peripheral blood, drawn into EDTA-treated Vacutainer tubes. Ficoll-Paque density-gradient centrifugation was used to isolate PBMCs, with at least 7 million per sample. Trizol reagent was used to extract total RNA from the PBMCs, yielding at least 5.5 micrograms per sample. The percentages of naive CD45RAhigh/CD27high T cells were determined by flow cytometry on a PBMC aliquot from every donor. Per the germline V gene (reference sequence), SEHNR is the CDR1 and FQNEAQ is the CDR2. Its CDR3 holds 12 amino acids, cysteine through phenylalanine. Only the CDR3 DNA stays, 36 bases, in frame from base 1. The protocol used for the library was 5' RACE. Sequencer: Illumina HiSeq 2500. A second PCR of 7 to 11 cycles was performed with a sample-barcoded 5' primer and a J-beta primer mix. A template-switch 5' adaptor carrying 12 random nucleotides introduced a unique molecular identifier onto each TCR beta cDNA molecule. Each sample yielded at least 2.5 million CDR3-containing paired-end reads. The Mint cDNA synthesis kit, primed by a TRBC-specific oligonucleotide, was used to synthesize first-strand cDNA from all RNA. After uracil-DNA glycosylase treatment, a first 18-cycle PCR used universal primers M1SS and BC2_uni_R on all cDNA. Regarding the original processing steps: For normalization, 1 million high-quality reads, each with a distinct molecular identifier, were randomly selected from each sample. Reads sharing molecular identifiers were discarded rather than binned into consensus sequences. MiTCR, with a Q25 quality threshold and the strictest error-elimination algorithm, was used for CDR3 identification, clonotype clustering and error correction. A nonparametric unseen species model using Euler transformation provided a lower-bound estimate of total TCR beta diversity. Using fastp trimming at Q25 and MiXCR clonotype assembly, TCRdb reanalyzed the public sequencing data and kept in-frame beta chains. When rows share a CDR3 protein, they turn into one entry using the most common DNA and genes. TCRdb, not the original authors, processed these V and J calls. A total of more than 600,000 distinct CDR3 sequences appear in this sample, 20% to 30% of them only once. Under 10% of the sample lies in the top ten.

This clonotype was seen a handful of times. What antigen it recognizes has not been identified. The record has no base qualities; no much larger clone is one base away. The research as a whole found: As age increased, observed TCR beta diversity per million T cells dropped in a roughly linear way, and a significant reduction was already evident by age approximately 40. Observed TCR beta diversity correlated strongly with the percentage of naive T cells measured by flow cytometry. Total diversity estimates from one million sequenced T cells were considered lower bounds and underestimates. The long-lived group showed more naive CD4+ T cells, fewer expanded clones and increased TCR diversity than the aged group, suggesting age selection. The CMV infection status of donors was not known, potentially confounding age-related changes in expanded clonotypes. Since profiling was done on bulk unsorted PBMCs, naive and antigen-experienced compartments could not be conclusively compared.

Another study also made use of these data, one on T cells of mothers and their children. As the second paper documents: Nine systemically healthy Caucasian individuals, comprising three mothers and their six children, were included as donors. cDNA synthesis consumed the entire amount of extracted RNA, loaded at approximately 1.5 ug RNA in each 15 ul reaction. In the second PCR, sample barcodes and 2-4 random nucleotides were introduced via the M1S primer. Each mother yielded over 9 million TCR beta CDR3 reads and each child 2.5 million to 3 million reads. TCR recombination output is similarly shaped by thymic selection in related and unrelated pairs, with a minor effect exerted by inherited differences. Normalized repertoire overlap in related mother-child pairs was always slightly higher than in unrelated mother-child pairs, but the difference was never significant. With a sensitivity of about 100 clones per million clonotypes, no persistent microchimeric T cell clones were detected. In the study, deep NGS was used to compare the TCR beta repertoires of mothers and children, and features distinguishing related mother-child pairs from unrelated individuals were sought. Mothers averaged about 37 +/- 4 years of age and children averaged around 10 +/- 4 years. After adapter ligation was performed with NEBNext reagents, the libraries were sequenced on an Illumina HiSeq 2000 with 100+100 nt paired-end reads. Mother and child libraries were prepared a month apart and sequenced in separate runs to prevent cross-contamination. Between roughly 500,000 and 2,300,000 distinct TCR beta clonotypes were identified per donor. Naive TCR beta clonotypes were estimated from low-frequency clonotypes matched to each donor's FACS-determined naive share, without sorting.

Input material: blood. This chain is built from TRBV7-9 and TRBJ2-5; D gene: possibly TRBD1, on 5 matching bases. Gene TRBJ2-7 matches the end of the DNA better, so the J call may be wrong. This receptor was obtained from a boy aged 5-17 years in good health. Here is the DNA: TGTGCCAGCGCTCAGGGTCCCTACGAGCAGTACTTC. Translated, this gives CASAQGPYEQYF.